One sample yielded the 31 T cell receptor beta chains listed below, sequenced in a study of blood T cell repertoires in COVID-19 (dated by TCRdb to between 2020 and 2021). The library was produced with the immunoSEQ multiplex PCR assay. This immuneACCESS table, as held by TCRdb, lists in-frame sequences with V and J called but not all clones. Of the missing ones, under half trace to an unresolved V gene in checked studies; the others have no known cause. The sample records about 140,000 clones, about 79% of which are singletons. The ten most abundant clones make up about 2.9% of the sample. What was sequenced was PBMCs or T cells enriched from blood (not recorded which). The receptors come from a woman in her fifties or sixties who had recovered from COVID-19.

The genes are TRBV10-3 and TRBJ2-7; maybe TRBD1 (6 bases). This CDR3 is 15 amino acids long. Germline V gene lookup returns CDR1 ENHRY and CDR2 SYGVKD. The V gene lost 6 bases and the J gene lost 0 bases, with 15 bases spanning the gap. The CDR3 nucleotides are TGTGCCATCAGCGGATTCCGGGACAACTCCTACGAGCAGTACTTC. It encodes CAISGFRDNSYEQYF.

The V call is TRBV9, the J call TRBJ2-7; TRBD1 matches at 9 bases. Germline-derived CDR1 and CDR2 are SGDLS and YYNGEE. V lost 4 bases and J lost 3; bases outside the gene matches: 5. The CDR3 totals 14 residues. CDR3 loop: CASSQRDRDYEQYF. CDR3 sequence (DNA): TGTGCCAGCAGCCAACGGGACAGGGACTACGAGCAGTACTTC.

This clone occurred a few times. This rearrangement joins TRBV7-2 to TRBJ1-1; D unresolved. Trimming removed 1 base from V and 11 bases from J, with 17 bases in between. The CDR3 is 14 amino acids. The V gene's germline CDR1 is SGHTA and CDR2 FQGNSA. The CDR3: CASSLDQSGRTAFF. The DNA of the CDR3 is TGTGCCAGCAGCTTAGATCAATCGGGGAGGACTGCTTTCTTT.

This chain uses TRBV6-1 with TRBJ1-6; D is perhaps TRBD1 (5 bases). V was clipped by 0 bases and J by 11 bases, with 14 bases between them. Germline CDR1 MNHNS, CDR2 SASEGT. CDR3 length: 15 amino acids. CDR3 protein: CASSEASAGSAPLHF. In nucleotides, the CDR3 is TGTGCCAGCAGTGAAGCGTCGGCAGGGTCGGCACCCCTCCACTTT.

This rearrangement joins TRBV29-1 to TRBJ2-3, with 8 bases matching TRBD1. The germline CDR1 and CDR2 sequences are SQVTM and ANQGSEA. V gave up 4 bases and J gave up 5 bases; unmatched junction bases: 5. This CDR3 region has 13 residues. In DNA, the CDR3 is TGCAGCGTTGCGGGACAGGCAAGAGATACGCAGTATTTT. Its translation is CSVAGQARDTQYF.

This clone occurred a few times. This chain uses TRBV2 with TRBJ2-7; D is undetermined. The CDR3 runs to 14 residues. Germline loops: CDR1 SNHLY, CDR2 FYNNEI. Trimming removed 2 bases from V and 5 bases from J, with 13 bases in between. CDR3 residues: CASSETGGWDEQYF. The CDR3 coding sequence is TGTGCCAGCAGTGAAACTGGCGGTTGGGACGAGCAGTACTTC.

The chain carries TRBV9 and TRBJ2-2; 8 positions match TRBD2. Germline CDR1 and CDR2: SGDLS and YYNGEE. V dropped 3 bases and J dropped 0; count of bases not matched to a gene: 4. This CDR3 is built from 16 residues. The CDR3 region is CASSARAGANTGELFF. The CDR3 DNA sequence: TGTGCCAGCAGCGCCCGAGCGGGAGCGAACACCGGGGAGCTGTTTTTT.

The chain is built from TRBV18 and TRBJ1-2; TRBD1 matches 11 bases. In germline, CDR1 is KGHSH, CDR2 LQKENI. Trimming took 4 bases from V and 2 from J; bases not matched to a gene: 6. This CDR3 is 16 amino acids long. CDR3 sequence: CASSLGQGANNYGYTF. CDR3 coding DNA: TGTGCCAGCTCACTAGGACAGGGGGCGAACAACTATGGCTACACCTTC.

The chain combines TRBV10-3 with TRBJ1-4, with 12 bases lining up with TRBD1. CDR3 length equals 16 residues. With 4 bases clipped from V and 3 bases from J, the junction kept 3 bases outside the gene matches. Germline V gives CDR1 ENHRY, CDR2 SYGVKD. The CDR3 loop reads CAISGDRGPANEKLFF. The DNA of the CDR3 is TGTGCCATCAGTGGGGACAGGGGGCCTGCTAATGAAAAACTGTTTTTT.

As DNA, the CDR3 is TGCAGCGTTGTAAGGCGGGACAGGTCCTCCTACGAGCAGTACTTC. Encoded protein: CSVVRRDRSSYEQYF. The genes are TRBV29-1 and TRBJ2-7; 8 nucleotides align to TRBD1. Germline values: CDR1 SQVTM, CDR2 ANQGSEA. The CDR3 spans 15 residues. Trimming cost V 4 bases and J 0 bases; bases outside gene matches: 8.

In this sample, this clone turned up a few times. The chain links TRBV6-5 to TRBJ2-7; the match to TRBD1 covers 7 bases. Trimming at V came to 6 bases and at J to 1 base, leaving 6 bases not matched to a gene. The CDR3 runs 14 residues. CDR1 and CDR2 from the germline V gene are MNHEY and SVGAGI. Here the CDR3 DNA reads TGTGCCAGCAGGTCTCCGGGACAGTCCTACGAGCAGTACTTC. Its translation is CASRSPGQSYEQYF.

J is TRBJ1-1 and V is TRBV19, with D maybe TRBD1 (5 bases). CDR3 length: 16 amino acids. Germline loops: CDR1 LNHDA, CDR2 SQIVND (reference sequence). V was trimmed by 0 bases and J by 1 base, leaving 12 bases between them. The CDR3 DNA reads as TGTGCCAGTAGTATAGATGCCGACAGCCCGAACACTGAAGCTTTCTTT. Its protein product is CASSIDADSPNTEAFF. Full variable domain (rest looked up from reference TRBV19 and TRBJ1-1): DGGITQSPKYLFRKEGQNVTLSCEQNLNHDAMYWYRQDPGQGLRLIYYSQIVNDFQKGDIAEGYSVSREKKESFPLTVTSAQKNPTAFYLCASSIDADSPNTEAFFGQGTRLTVV.

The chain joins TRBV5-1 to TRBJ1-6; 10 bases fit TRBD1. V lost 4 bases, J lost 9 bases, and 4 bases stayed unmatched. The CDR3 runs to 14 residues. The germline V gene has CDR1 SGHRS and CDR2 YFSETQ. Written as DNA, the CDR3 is TGCGCCAGCAGCCCAGGACAGGGGGGTTCACCCCTCCACTTT. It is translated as CASSPGQGGSPLHF. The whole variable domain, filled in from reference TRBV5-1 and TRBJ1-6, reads KAGVTQTPRYLIKTRGQQVTLSCSPISGHRSVSWYQQTPGQGLQFLFEYFSETQRNKGNFPGRFSGRQFSNSRSEMNVSTLELGDSALYLCASSPGQGGSPLHFGNGTRLTVT.

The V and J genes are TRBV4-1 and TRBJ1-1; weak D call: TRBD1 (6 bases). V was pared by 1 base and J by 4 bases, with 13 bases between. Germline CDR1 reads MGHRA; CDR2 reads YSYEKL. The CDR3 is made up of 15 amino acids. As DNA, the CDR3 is TGCGCCAGCAGCCAAGTCCAGGGGTTTGGCACTGAAGCTTTCTTT. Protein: CASSQVQGFGTEAFF.

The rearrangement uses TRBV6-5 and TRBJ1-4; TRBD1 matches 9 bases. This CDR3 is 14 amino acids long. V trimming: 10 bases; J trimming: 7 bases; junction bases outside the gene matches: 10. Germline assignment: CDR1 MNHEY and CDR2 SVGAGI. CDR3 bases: TGTGCCATGAGGTCTGGGACAGGGCGTGAAAAACTGTTTTTT. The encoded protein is CAMRSGTGREKLFF.

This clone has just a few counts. As DNA, the CDR3 is TGTGCCAGTCAGTGGAGCAATCAGCCCCAGCATTTT. Translation gives CASQWSNQPQHF. The chain is built from TRBV19 and TRBJ1-5; unclear D gene. This CDR3 region has 12 residues. V was shortened by 8 bases and J by 1 base, with 6 bases between the two germline ends. The V gene's germline CDR1 is LNHDA and CDR2 SQIVND (reference sequence). The whole variable domain, filled in from reference TRBV19 and TRBJ1-5, reads DGGITQSPKYLFRKEGQNVTLSCEQNLNHDAMYWYRQDPGQGLRLIYYSQIVNDFQKGDIAEGYSVSREKKESFPLTVTSAQKNPTAFYLCASQWSNQPQHFGDGTRLSIL.

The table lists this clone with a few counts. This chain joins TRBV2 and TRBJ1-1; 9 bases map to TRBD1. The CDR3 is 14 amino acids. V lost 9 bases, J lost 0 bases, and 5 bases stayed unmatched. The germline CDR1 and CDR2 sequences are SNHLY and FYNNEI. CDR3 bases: TGTGCCAGTGACAGGGGGGAGATGAACACTGAAGCTTTCTTT. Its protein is CASDRGEMNTEAFF.

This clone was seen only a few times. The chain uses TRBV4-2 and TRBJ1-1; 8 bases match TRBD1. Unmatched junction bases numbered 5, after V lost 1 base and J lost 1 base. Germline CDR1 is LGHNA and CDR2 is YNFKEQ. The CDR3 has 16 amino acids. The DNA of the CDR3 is TGTGCCAGCAGCCAAGCGGCAGGGGGCTCGAACACTGAAGCTTTCTTT. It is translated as CASSQAAGGSNTEAFF.

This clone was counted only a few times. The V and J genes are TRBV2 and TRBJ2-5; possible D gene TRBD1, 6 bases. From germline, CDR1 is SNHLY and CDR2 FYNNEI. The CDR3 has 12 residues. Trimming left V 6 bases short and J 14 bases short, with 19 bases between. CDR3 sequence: CASRGSRDTKYF. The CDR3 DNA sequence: TGTGCCAGCAGAGGGAGCAGGGACACCAAATACTTC.

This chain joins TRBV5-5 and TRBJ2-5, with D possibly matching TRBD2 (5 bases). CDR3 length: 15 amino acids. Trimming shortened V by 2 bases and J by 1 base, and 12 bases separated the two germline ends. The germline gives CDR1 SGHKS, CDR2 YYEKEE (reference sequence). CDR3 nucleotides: TGTGCCAGCAGCTTAGAGGGAGTCGTCCAAGAGACCCAGTACTTC. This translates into CASSLEGVVQETQYF.

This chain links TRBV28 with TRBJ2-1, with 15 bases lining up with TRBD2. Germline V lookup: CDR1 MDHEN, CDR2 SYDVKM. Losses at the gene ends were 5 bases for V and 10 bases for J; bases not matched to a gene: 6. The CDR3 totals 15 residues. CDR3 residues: CASSVPGTSGREQFF. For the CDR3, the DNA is TGTGCCAGCAGTGTACCCGGGACTAGCGGGAGGGAGCAGTTCTTC. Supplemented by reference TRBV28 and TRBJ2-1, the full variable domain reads DVKVTQSSRYLVKRTGEKVFLECVQDMDHENMFWYRQDPGLGLRLIYFSYDVKMKEKGDIPEGYSVSREKKERFSLILESASTNQTSMYLCASSVPGTSGREQFFGPGTRLTVL.

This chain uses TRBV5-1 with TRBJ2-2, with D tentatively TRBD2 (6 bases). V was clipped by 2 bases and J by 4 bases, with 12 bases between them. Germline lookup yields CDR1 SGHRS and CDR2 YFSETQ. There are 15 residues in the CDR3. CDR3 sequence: CASSLGAGSTGELFF. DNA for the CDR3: TGCGCCAGCAGCTTAGGGGCCGGGAGCACCGGGGAGCTGTTTTTT.

This CDR3 is CATSRVLGRLGGELFF. Written as DNA, the CDR3 is TGTGCCACCAGCAGAGTGCTCGGCAGGTTAGGCGGGGAGCTGTTTTTT. The V and J genes are TRBV15 and TRBJ2-2; D not certain. Germline CDR1 is LNHNV and CDR2 is YYDKDF (reference sequence). The CDR3 runs to 16 residues. V lost 1 base and J lost 7, with 16 bases in between.

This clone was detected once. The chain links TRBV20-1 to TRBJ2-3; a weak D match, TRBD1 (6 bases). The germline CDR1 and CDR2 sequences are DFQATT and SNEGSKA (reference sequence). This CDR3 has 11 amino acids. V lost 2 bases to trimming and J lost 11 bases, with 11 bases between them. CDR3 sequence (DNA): TGCAGTGCTAGAAACAGGGATGGGCAGTATTTT. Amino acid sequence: CSARNRDGQYF.

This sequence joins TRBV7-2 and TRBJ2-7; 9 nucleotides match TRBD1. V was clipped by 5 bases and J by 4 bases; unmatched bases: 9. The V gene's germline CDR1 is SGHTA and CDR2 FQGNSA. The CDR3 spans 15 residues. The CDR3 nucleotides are TGTGCCAGCAGCCCAGGGACAGGGTTTGGGTACGAGCAGTACTTC. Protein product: CASSPGTGFGYEQYF.

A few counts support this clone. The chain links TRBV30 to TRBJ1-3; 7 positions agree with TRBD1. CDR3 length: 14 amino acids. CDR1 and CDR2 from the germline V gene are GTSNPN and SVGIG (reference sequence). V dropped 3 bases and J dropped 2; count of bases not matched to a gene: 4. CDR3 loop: CAWRYRGTGNTIYF. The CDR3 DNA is TGTGCCTGGAGGTACAGGGGAACTGGAAACACCATATATTTT.

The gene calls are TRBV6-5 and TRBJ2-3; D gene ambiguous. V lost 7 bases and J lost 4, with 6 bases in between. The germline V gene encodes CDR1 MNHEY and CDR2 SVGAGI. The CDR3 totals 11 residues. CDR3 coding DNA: TGTGCCAGCAAGCCCGCAGATACGCAGTATTTT. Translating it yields CASKPADTQYF.

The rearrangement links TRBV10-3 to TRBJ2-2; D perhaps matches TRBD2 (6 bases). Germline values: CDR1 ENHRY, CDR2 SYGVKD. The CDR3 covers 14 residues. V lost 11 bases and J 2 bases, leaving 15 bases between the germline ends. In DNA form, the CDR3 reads TGTGCCTTTCGAAAGACTAGTAACACCGGGGAGCTGTTTTTT. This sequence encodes CAFRKTSNTGELFF.

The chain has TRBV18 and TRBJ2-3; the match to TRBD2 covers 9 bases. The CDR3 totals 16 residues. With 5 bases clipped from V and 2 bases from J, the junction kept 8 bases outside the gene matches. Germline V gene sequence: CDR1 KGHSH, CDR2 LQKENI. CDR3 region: CASSSLRLAATDTQYF. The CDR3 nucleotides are TGTGCCAGCTCATCCCTTCGACTAGCGGCCACAGATACGCAGTATTTT.

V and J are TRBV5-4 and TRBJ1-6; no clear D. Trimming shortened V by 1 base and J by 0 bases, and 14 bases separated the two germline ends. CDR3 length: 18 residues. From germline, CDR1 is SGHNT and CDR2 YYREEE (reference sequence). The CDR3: CASSLFDRSPSYNSPLHF. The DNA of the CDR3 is TGTGCCAGCAGCTTGTTTGATCGGTCGCCCTCCTATAATTCACCCCTCCACTTT.

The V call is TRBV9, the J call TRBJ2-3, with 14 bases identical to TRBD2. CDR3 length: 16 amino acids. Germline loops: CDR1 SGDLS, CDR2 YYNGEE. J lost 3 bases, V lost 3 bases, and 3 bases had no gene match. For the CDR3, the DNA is TGTGCCAGCAGCGCGACTAGCGGGAGGGCAACAGATACGCAGTATTTT. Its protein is CASSATSGRATDTQYF.